The 31 T cell receptor beta chains listed next were all sequenced from one sample in a study of T cell responses to AZD1222 COVID-19 vaccine. The table came from immunoSEQ multiplex PCR; TCRdb's copy has only in-frame clones and leaves some out. Among over 70,000 clones listed, over 75% were seen once. The input for sequencing was peripheral blood, taken on day 0 of AZD1222 vaccination. Source of these receptors: an adult in good health.

The chain carries TRBV19 and TRBJ2-5; D possibly corresponds to TRBD2 (7 bases). This CDR3 contains 13 residues. CDR1 is LNHDA and CDR2 is SQIVND in the germline V gene (reference sequence). Trimming shortened V by 10 bases and J by 0 bases, and 12 bases separated the two germline ends. The CDR3, as DNA: TGTGCCACCGGGGGGCGGGACCAAGAGACCCAGTACTTC. Its translation is CATGGRDQETQYF.

The genes are TRBV28 and TRBJ1-2, with 7 bases matching TRBD1. Germline V gene sequence: CDR1 MDHEN, CDR2 SYDVKM. V lost 2 bases, J lost 8 bases, and 11 bases stayed unmatched. The CDR3 is 15 residues long. This CDR3 is CASSLILDRPAGYTF. CDR3 in DNA: TGTGCCAGCAGTTTAATTTTGGACAGGCCGGCCGGCTACACCTTC.

The chain uses TRBV24-1 and TRBJ1-2; D might be TRBD1 (6 bases). CDR1 KGHDR and CDR2 SFDVKD come from the germline V gene. V gave up 7 bases and J gave up 8 bases, with 13 bases separating them. This CDR3 contains 12 residues. The CDR3: CATSTQGNGYTF. The CDR3 DNA reads as TGTGCCACCAGCACTCAGGGGAACGGCTACACCTTC.

V and J are TRBV28 and TRBJ1-5; 7 bases line up with TRBD1. Unmatched junction bases numbered 5, after V lost 2 bases and J lost 1 base. The CDR3 sequence is 16 residues long. In germline, CDR1 is MDHEN, CDR2 SYDVKM. DNA for the CDR3: TGTGCCAGCAGTTTAAGAACAGGGGTGAGCAATCAGCCCCAGCATTTT. Translated: CASSLRTGVSNQPQHF. Full variable domain (rest looked up from reference TRBV28 and TRBJ1-5): DVKVTQSSRYLVKRTGEKVFLECVQDMDHENMFWYRQDPGLGLRLIYFSYDVKMKEKGDIPEGYSVSREKKERFSLILESASTNQTSMYLCASSLRTGVSNQPQHFGDGTRLSIL.

This chain connects TRBV3-1 (or the pseudogene TRBV3-2) to TRBJ2-3; D not resolved. V was pared by 3 bases and J by 1 base, with 11 bases between. Germline CDR1 LGHDT, CDR2 YNNKEL (reference sequence). The CDR3 has 15 amino acids. In DNA, the CDR3 is TGTGCCAGCAGCCAGACGACACTGGGCACAGATACGCAGTATTTT. It codes for CASSQTTLGTDTQYF.

This rearrangement joins TRBV5-1 to TRBJ1-3; D gene uncertain. There are 13 residues in the CDR3. V shed 0 bases and J shed 1 base, with 2 bases lying between them. Germline V gene sequence: CDR1 SGHRS, CDR2 YFSETQ. CDR3 loop: CASSLGSGNTIYF. CDR3 sequence (DNA): TGCGCCAGCAGCTTGGGTTCTGGAAACACCATATATTTT.

This clone came up once. The genes are TRBV27 and TRBJ1-2; tentative D call: TRBD1 (6 bases). CDR3 size: 13 residues. V gave up 6 bases and J gave up 8 bases, with 16 bases separating them. Germline V gene lookup returns CDR1 MNHEY and CDR2 SMNVEV (reference sequence). CDR3 in amino acids: CASSYRDGRGYTF. In DNA form, the CDR3 reads TGTGCCAGCAGCTACAGGGACGGGCGAGGCTACACCTTC.

V and J are TRBV19 and TRBJ2-6, with 12 nucleotides matching TRBD1. The V gene end was trimmed by 9 bases and the J gene end by 4 bases; junction bases not matched to a gene: 10. The CDR3 runs to 17 residues. CDR1 is LNHDA, CDR2 SQIVND, per germline (reference sequence). The CDR3 region is CASRRGQGAPGANVLTF. The CDR3 DNA reads TGTGCCAGCCGAAGGGGACAGGGGGCTCCGGGGGCCAACGTCCTGACTTTC.

This rearrangement joins TRBV19 to TRBJ2-7; 7 nucleotides align to TRBD1. This CDR3 comprises 15 residues. Trimming took 5 bases from V and 9 from J; bases not matched to a gene: 16. CDR1 is LNHDA, CDR2 SQIVND, per germline (reference sequence). The CDR3 region has the DNA TGTGCCAGTAGTTTAACCGGGACAGTTCCTACGGGGCAGTACTTC. As protein: CASSLTGTVPTGQYF.

The chain links TRBV9 to TRBJ2-1; D gene uncertain. V lost 0 bases, J lost 0 bases, and 7 bases lay in between. The CDR3 has 15 amino acids. Germline V CDR1 and CDR2: SGDLS, YYNGEE. CDR3: CASSVDGTSYNEQFF. CDR3 bases: TGTGCCAGCAGCGTAGATGGTACCTCCTACAATGAGCAGTTCTTC.

V is TRBV27 and J is TRBJ1-1; D remains ambiguous. Germline loops: CDR1 MNHEY, CDR2 SMNVEV (reference sequence). Trimming took off 0 bases at V and 7 bases at J, with 9 bases between the two ends. The CDR3 sequence is 13 residues long. DNA for the CDR3: TGTGCCAGCAGTTTATCGAGAACAAATGAAGCTTTCTTT. It codes for CASSLSRTNEAFF.

V gene TRBV6-5 combines with J gene TRBJ2-7, with D perhaps TRBD2 (5 bases). The CDR3 has 13 residues. Trimming pared 10 bases from V and 6 bases from J, leaving 19 bases between. Per germline, CDR1 MNHEY and CDR2 SVGAGI. The CDR3 loop reads CATPPRGGAEQYF. CDR3 DNA: TGTGCCACTCCTCCCCGCGGAGGTGCCGAGCAGTACTTC.

The V call is TRBV12-3 or TRBV12-4, the J call TRBJ1-1, with D unresolved. This CDR3 has 12 amino acids. V lost 3 bases and J lost 5, with 7 bases in between. CDR3 residues: CASSFAGTEAFF. DNA of the CDR3: TGTGCCAGCAGTTTCGCAGGAACTGAAGCTTTCTTT.

The chain has TRBV10-1 and TRBJ2-7; D unresolved. Trimming shortened V by 6 bases and J by 2 bases, and 17 bases separated the two germline ends. CDR3 length: 15 residues. CDR1 and CDR2 from the germline V gene are WNHNN and SYGVQD (reference sequence). CDR3: CASSELDDKTYEQYF. The DNA for the CDR3 is TGCGCCAGCAGCGAGCTAGATGACAAAACCTACGAGCAGTACTTC.

The chain combines TRBV10-3 with TRBJ2-3; D might be TRBD2 (5 bases). CDR1 and CDR2 (germline): ENHRY, SYGVKD. Deletions cut 3 bases from V and 0 bases from J, with 13 bases between. This CDR3 is 16 amino acids long. The CDR3 nucleotides read TGTGCCATCAGTGATGAGCGGAGCACTAGCACAGATACGCAGTATTTT. Encoded protein: CAISDERSTSTDTQYF.

This chain joins TRBV5-4 and TRBJ2-1, with 14 bases aligning to TRBD2. The germline CDR1 and CDR2 sequences are SGHNT and YYREEE (reference sequence). There are 19 residues in the CDR3. V gave up 4 bases and J gave up 2 bases; unmatched junction bases: 11. This chain's CDR3 is CASSGITGTSGSTYNEQFF. In DNA, the CDR3 is TGTGCCAGCAGCGGGATCACCGGGACTAGCGGGAGCACCTACAATGAGCAGTTCTTC. The whole variable domain, filled in from reference TRBV5-4 and TRBJ2-1, reads ETGVTQSPTHLIKTRGQQVTLRCSSQSGHNTVSWYQQALGQGPQFIFQYYREEENGRGNFPPRFSGLQFPNYSSELNVNALELDDSALYLCASSGITGTSGSTYNEQFFGPGTRLTVL.

The V and J genes are TRBV2 and TRBJ2-7; TRBD1 aligns across 11 bases. Germline CDR1 SNHLY, CDR2 FYNNEI. The CDR3 runs to 14 residues. V was pared by 7 bases and J by 3 bases, with 5 bases of the junction left unmatched. This chain's CDR3 is CASIKDRGRYEQYF. The CDR3 DNA reads as TGTGCCAGCATTAAGGACAGGGGGCGCTACGAGCAGTACTTC. Filled out from reference TRBV2 and TRBJ2-7, the complete variable domain reads EPEVTQTPSHQVTQMGQEVILRCVPISNHLYFYWYRQILGQKVEFLVSFYNNEISEKSEIFDDQFSVERPDGSNFTLKIRSTKLEDSAMYFCASIKDRGRYEQYFGPGTRLTVT.

A single count supports this clone. The chain uses TRBV10-3 and TRBJ2-5; TRBD1 might be the D (6 bases). The V and J ends lost 3 bases and 5 bases respectively, with 16 bases between them. This CDR3 comprises 15 residues. The germline gives CDR1 ENHRY, CDR2 SYGVKD. This chain's CDR3 is CAISDVSGGRETQYF. The CDR3 DNA sequence: TGTGCCATCAGTGATGTTAGTGGGGGCCGGGAGACCCAGTACTTC.

V is TRBV5-1 and J is TRBJ2-1; TRBD2 matches at 7 bases. CDR1 and CDR2 from the germline V gene are SGHRS and YFSETQ. The CDR3 runs to 15 residues. V gave up 7 bases and J gave up 4 bases; unmatched junction bases: 11. CDR3 sequence reads: CASFGSSGSYNEQFF. The DNA for the CDR3 is TGCGCCAGCTTCGGGAGTAGCGGGTCGTACAATGAGCAGTTCTTC.

V gene TRBV25-1 combines with J gene TRBJ2-3; D could derive from TRBD1 or TRBD2 (5 bases each). The CDR3 has 14 residues. CDR1 is MGHDK, CDR2 SYGVNS, per germline. Trimming left V 4 bases short and J 8 bases short, with 16 bases between. The CDR3 nucleotides are TGTGCCAGCAGTGGGTCCGGGACCCAGGGTACGCAGTATTTT. Amino acid sequence: CASSGSGTQGTQYF.

The chain recombines TRBV29-1 with TRBJ2-7, with TRBD2 matching over 8 bases. The CDR3 length is 14 residues. V shed 5 bases, J shed 7 bases, and the junction held 13 bases outside the gene matches. CDR1 is SQVTM and CDR2 is ANQGSEA in the germline V gene. CDR3 DNA sequence: TGCAGCGTTATGACGGGAGGGCCATCCCGAGAGCAGTACTTC. Its translation: CSVMTGGPSREQYF.

This chain joins TRBV7-6 and TRBJ2-7; the match to TRBD2 covers 9 bases. Trimming took 5 bases from V and 2 from J; bases not matched to a gene: 4. The V gene's germline CDR1 is SGHVS and CDR2 FNYEAQ. The CDR3 totals 14 residues. The CDR3 here is CASSPGLAPYEQYF. The CDR3 DNA reads as TGTGCCAGCAGCCCGGGACTAGCCCCCTACGAGCAGTACTTC.

V usage is TRBV29-1 and J usage is TRBJ1-2; 7 bases are a match to TRBD1. CDR1 SQVTM and CDR2 ANQGSEA come from the germline V gene. This CDR3 comprises 15 residues. After removal of 7 bases from V and 4 bases from J, the junction contained 15 bases not matched to a gene. CDR3 coding DNA: TGCAGCGCCTCTTTAGGGGACAGAGAGAGCTATGGCTACACCTTC. Translated, it gives CSASLGDRESYGYTF.

V gene TRBV18 combines with J gene TRBJ1-6; D uncertain. V lost 7 bases to trimming and J lost 7 bases, with 11 bases between them. The CDR3 length is 13 residues. The germline gives CDR1 KGHSH, CDR2 LQKENI. The CDR3 bases are TGTGCCAGCTACGAGGACGGAAATTCACCCCTCCACTTT. Protein sequence: CASYEDGNSPLHF.

The chain is built from TRBV5-1 and TRBJ1-4, with D maybe TRBD1 (5 bases). CDR3 length: 14 residues. Germline CDR1 reads SGHRS; CDR2 reads YFSETQ. V lost 4 bases and J lost 3, with 10 bases in between. The CDR3 DNA reads TGCGCCAGCAGCCCGGGACTCTCTAATGAAAAACTGTTTTTT. It is translated as CASSPGLSNEKLFF.

The V gene is TRBV2, the J gene TRBJ1-2, with 9 bases aligning to TRBD1. The CDR3 is 13 residues long. J lost 7 bases, V lost 1 base, and 1 base had no gene match. Germline lookup yields CDR1 SNHLY and CDR2 FYNNEI. CDR3: CASSEEGQGGYTF. DNA of the CDR3: TGTGCCAGCAGTGAAGAGGGACAGGGTGGCTACACCTTC.

The chain carries TRBV27 and TRBJ2-7; 7 nucleotides align to TRBD2. Germline trimming cut 3 bases from V and 3 bases from J; bases unmatched to any gene: 8. Germline V gene data show CDR1 as MNHEY and CDR2 as SMNVEV (reference sequence). The CDR3 has 15 residues. CDR3 nucleotides: TGTGCCAGCAGTTTTGGGCTAGCGGACAACTACGAGCAGTACTTC. Amino acid sequence: CASSFGLADNYEQYF.

This sequence joins TRBV7-9 and TRBJ2-7; 10 positions agree with TRBD1. The CDR3 sequence is 18 residues long. V trimming: 4 bases; J trimming: 2 bases; junction bases outside the gene matches: 14. Per germline, CDR1 SEHNR and CDR2 FQNEAQ (reference sequence). CDR3 bases: TGTGCCAGCAGCTCCAATAAAAGGACCGGGACAGGGGCCTACGAGCAGTACTTC. Amino acids: CASSSNKRTGTGAYEQYF.

The chain joins TRBV15 to TRBJ2-5; D is possibly TRBD1 or TRBD2 (6 bases each). Trimming removed 1 base at V and 2 bases at J, with 17 bases between. Germline V gives CDR1 LNHNV, CDR2 YYDKDF (reference sequence). CDR3 length: 17 residues. CDR3 bases: TGTGCCACCAGCAGAGGGGGGCTAGCGTTGAATCAAGAGACCCAGTACTTC. Its translation: CATSRGGLALNQETQYF.

This clone was picked up one time. This chain joins TRBV5-1 and TRBJ2-7; 9 bases are a match to TRBD1. V gave up 7 bases and J gave up 1 base; unmatched junction bases: 9. This CDR3 is 15 amino acids long. Germline CDR1 and CDR2: SGHRS and YFSETQ. The CDR3 here is CASGPGQGPSYEQYF. The CDR3 DNA sequence: TGCGCCAGCGGCCCGGGACAGGGCCCTTCCTACGAGCAGTACTTC.

The J gene is TRBJ1-5, the V gene TRBV28; D not certain. Trimming cost V 5 bases and J 1 base, with 12 bases left between them. The germline V gene has CDR1 MDHEN and CDR2 SYDVKM. CDR3 length equals 15 residues. The CDR3 reads CASSPSGRSNQPQHF. DNA for the CDR3: TGTGCCAGCAGTCCCTCAGGCAGAAGCAATCAGCCCCAGCATTTT.